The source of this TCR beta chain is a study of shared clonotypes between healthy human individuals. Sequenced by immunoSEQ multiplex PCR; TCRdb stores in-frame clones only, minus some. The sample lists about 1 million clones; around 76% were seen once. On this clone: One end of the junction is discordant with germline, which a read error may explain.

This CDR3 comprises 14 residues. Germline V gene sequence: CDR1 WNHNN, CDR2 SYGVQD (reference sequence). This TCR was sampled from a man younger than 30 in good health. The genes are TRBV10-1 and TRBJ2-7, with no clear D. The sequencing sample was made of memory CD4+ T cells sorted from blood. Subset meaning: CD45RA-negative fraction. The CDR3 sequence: CASSESKGSNEQYF. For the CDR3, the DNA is TGCGCCAGCAGTGAGTCAAAGGGCTCCAACGAGCAGTACTTC.